This TCR beta chain originates from a study of T cell responses to AZD1222 COVID-19 vaccine. As for the study in general: Investigators merged groups given second doses at roughly 4 or roughly 12 weeks.

Study-wide findings and caveats: Spike-specific TCR breadth and depth grew following two AZD1222 doses. The peak T cell response came first, and repertoires were sampled only after it. In a largely white British group with more females than males, clonal diversity was possibly underestimated.

The data were produced by immunoSEQ multiplex PCR, yet TCRdb's version contains in-frame clones alone and is incomplete. The sample carries more than 110,000 clones, 92% recorded once. Notes on this clone: Its specificity is not known.

This material consisted of peripheral blood, taken on day 0 of AZD1222 vaccination. This TCR came from an adult in good health.

The CDR3 spells CSASGLAGYEQYF. CDR3 DNA: TGCAGTGCTAGTGGACTAGCGGGGTACGAGCAGTACTTC. The chain combines TRBV20-1 with TRBJ2-7, with 12 positions matching TRBD2. Germline V gene sequence: CDR1 DFQATT, CDR2 SNEGSKA (reference sequence). The CDR3 runs 13 residues. J was trimmed by 4 bases and V by 3 bases; bases with no gene match: 1.